The entry that follows covers one T cell receptor beta chain sequence. The antigen remains undetermined. This clone may be a read error of a much larger clone one base away. This sample is drawn from a study of blood T cells in healthy people across ages. All donors came from Russia, were Caucasian and healthy, and spanned ages about 6 to 100. Points from the study as a whole: Strong correlation existed between TCR beta diversity and naive T cell percentage. The recorded TCR beta diversity per million T cells decreased in a roughly linear manner with age.

V lost 6 bases to trimming and J lost 4 bases, with 15 bases between them. CDR3 length: 13 amino acids. Looked up from germline, CDR1 is DFQATT and CDR2 is SNEGSKA (reference sequence). A second PCR of 7 to 11 cycles used a sample-barcoded 5' primer and a J-beta primer mix. Each cDNA molecule was tagged by a template-switch adaptor with 12 random nucleotides. From the 5' RACE reads, TCRdb called clonotypes with MiXCR, one entry per CDR3 protein. The sample yields hundreds of thousands of distinct CDR3 sequences, roughly 49% seen once. The chain couples TRBV20-1 to TRBJ1-1, with unresolved D. Sequencing was done on a sample of blood. This receptor was taken from a woman aged 60-75 years in good health. The CDR3 coding sequence is TGCAGTGCACGCCCCACAACGAGCACTGAAGCTTTCTTT. As protein: CSARPTTSTEAFF.